This T cell receptor (beta chain) was obtained from a study of shared clonotypes between healthy human individuals (dated by TCRdb to 2019 to 2021). Notes on the research overall: The cohort included a few men and two women between 18 and 49 years of age. Libraries were prepared and TCR repertoires were sequenced by different laboratories using diverse techniques, in order to increase sequencing depth and limit assay-specific biases. Between about 0.94 and 10 billion PBMCs per donor were obtained by leukapheresis. The study deeply sequenced blood TCR repertoires of 5 or 6 healthy adults to estimate repertoire size and the extent of clonotype sharing between individuals. For each donor, CD4 naive and CD4 memory were each run on three plates, CD8 naive on two plates, and CD8 memory on one plate. Study-wide conclusions, independent of this receptor: Even with the large sequencing depth, rarefaction of the sorted-subset datasets indicated that sequencing was incomplete. About 5% of naive CD4, approximately 3.7% of naive CD8, about 2.4% of memory CD4, and more than 0.35% of memory CD8 clonotypes were shared across a few donors. Compared with non-shared clonotypes, clonotypes shared by all four sorted-subset donors had higher generation probabilities. Only blood was sampled, and tissue TCR repertoires likely differ from those in blood. Naive subsets generally had larger estimated clonotype richness than memory subsets did. Based on pairwise subsampling, the degree of clonotype sharing among donors was expected to be affected by sequencing depth. The genetic and exposure-history diversity represented was limited by the small number of donors.

Using the deep immunoSEQ assay, TCR CDR3 regions were amplified from genomic DNA by multiplex PCR. Genomic DNA extracted from each cell subset was distributed evenly over all wells of several immunoSEQ 96-well plates, and each plate served as one replicate. Each replicate PCR for sorted subsets received about 210 ng genomic DNA, equal to roughly 30,000 T cell genomes. Purified libraries were measured with a Qubit 3.0 fluorometer, size-checked on a Bioanalyzer 2100, and measured again with the KAPA Library Quantification kit. Every immunoSEQ 96-well plate was sequenced on a separate single-read 150-cycle Illumina NextSeq 550 flow cell. As for the authors' bioinformatics: The immunoSEQ output contained only junctional sequences without quality scores, so filtering could not match that applied to full-length reads. To assign V/J genes and CDR3, sequences were annotated using PyIR, a Python wrapper for IgBLAST v1.9, with IMGT germline references. Any read was removed if the V/J assignment was weak (E-value above 1e-6), the CDR3 was missing, or the read contained stop codons, out-of-frame junctions, or ambiguous translated residues. V3J clonotypes were defined as sequences sharing an identical inferred V gene, J gene, and CDR3 amino acid sequence. Percentage overlap between repertoires was calculated by dividing the number of shared unique clonotypes by the size of the smaller repertoire. Repertoire richness was assessed with RTK rarefaction, the Chao1 estimator, and Recon v2.1 estimates of unobserved clonotypes. OLGA was used to compute generation probabilities for all TCRbeta clonotypes that the gDNA method yielded from a few donors. TCRdb re-hosts the immuneACCESS table, in-frame sequences only. Its copies lack some clones; in the studies checked, an unresolved V gene accounts for under half of them, and the cause for the rest is not known. The V and J calls and the clone size are those of that table, but D and trimming were determined from the DNA. For this sample there are more than 2,000,000 clones; approximately 90% appear just once. The ten largest clones take up under 0.15% of the sample.

According to the germline V gene (reference sequence), CDR1 reads LNHDA and CDR2 reads SQIVND. Germline trimming: 0 bases from V, 2 bases from J; junction bases outside gene matches: 3. Measured from the cysteine to the phenylalanine, the CDR3 is 16 residues long. The only DNA kept is the CDR3, 48 bases in frame from the first base. The donors were healthy, HIV-negative adults who had no recently reported acute infections or vaccinations. All donors were Caucasian adults living in Nashville, Tennessee, USA. CD4+ T cells were enriched by magnetic negative selection, after which naive cells were positively selected on CD45RA and the negative fraction was taken as the memory subset. Blood was collected by leukapheresis, and PBMCs were isolated by Ficoll-Histopaque density gradient centrifugation and then cryopreserved in liquid nitrogen vapor phase. Purity and quantity of every magnetically sorted T cell population were checked by analytical flow cytometry. Each sorted fraction had its genomic DNA isolated and then quantified by UV absorbance on a Nanodrop 2000c.

This clone was seen just once. Its antigen remains undetermined. No base-level quality is on record; no much larger clone is a single base apart. The sample was naive CD4+ T cells sorted from blood. The cell subset or site label, as the study defines it: CD45RA+ positively selected. The receptor's source is a man aged 18-30 years in good health. The V gene is TRBV19 and the J gene is TRBJ2-5, with 10 bases matching TRBD1. Here the CDR3 is given as CASSIDGTGVQETQYF. The DNA is TGTGCCAGTAGTATAGACGGGACAGGGGTTCAAGAGACCCAGTACTTC.